These 3 T cell receptor beta chains originate from one sample sequenced in a study of blood T cell repertoires in COVID-19. TCRdb's table, derived via immunoSEQ multiplex PCR, lists solely in-frame clones and lacks some. The data contain fewer than 140,000 clones, approximately 80% of them singletons. The sequenced material came from peripheral blood. These receptors all stem from a woman aged 55-75 years with acute or convalescent COVID-19.

The chain recombines TRBV3-1 (or the pseudogene TRBV3-2) with TRBJ2-1, with D perhaps matching TRBD2 (5 bases). Per the germline V gene, CDR1 is LGHDT and CDR2 is YNNKEL (reference sequence). V lost 4 bases, J lost 8 bases, and 12 bases lay in between. There are 13 residues in the CDR3. This CDR3 is CASSPLAVHEQFF. CDR3 nucleotide sequence: TGTGCCAGCAGCCCCCTAGCAGTCCATGAGCAGTTCTTC.

The chain has TRBV18 and TRBJ1-1; D may be TRBD1 (6 bases). CDR1 and CDR2 from the germline V gene are KGHSH and LQKENI. The germline V and J ends were trimmed by 5 bases and 4 bases, with 17 bases remaining between them. The CDR3 loop spans 15 amino acids. The CDR3 reads CASSSGTRYTTEAFF. CDR3 bases: TGTGCCAGCTCATCCGGGACACGGTATACCACTGAAGCTTTCTTT.

This chain uses TRBV19 with TRBJ1-5; 9 nucleotides match TRBD1. CDR3 length: 17 residues. Trimming took 2 bases from V and 3 from J; bases not matched to a gene: 8. The germline V gene has CDR1 LNHDA and CDR2 SQIVND (reference sequence). In DNA, the CDR3 is TGTGCCAGTAGTATACCTAGGACAGGGGTGGACAATCAGCCCCAGCATTTT. This translates into CASSIPRTGVDNQPQHF.